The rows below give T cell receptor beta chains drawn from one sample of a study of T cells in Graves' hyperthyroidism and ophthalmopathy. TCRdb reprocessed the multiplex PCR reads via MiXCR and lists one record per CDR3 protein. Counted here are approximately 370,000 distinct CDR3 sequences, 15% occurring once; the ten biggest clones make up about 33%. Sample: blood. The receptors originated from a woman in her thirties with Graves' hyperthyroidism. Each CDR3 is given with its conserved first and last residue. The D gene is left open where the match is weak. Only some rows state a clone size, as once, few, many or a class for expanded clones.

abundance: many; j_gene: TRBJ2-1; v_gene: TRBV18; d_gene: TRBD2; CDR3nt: TGTGCCAGCTCACGATCGATAGCGGGAGTATCCTACAATGAGCAGTTCTTC; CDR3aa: CASSRSIAGVSYNEQFF
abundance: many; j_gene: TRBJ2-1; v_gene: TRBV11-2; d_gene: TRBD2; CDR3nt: TGTGCCAGCAGCTTATGGGAGGGGTTGGAATACAATGAGCAGTTCTTC; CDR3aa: CASSLWEGLEYNEQFF
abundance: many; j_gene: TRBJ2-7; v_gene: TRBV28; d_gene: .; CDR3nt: TGTGCCAGCAGTTTAGAGGCGTCCTACGAGCAGTACTTC; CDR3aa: CASSLEASYEQYF
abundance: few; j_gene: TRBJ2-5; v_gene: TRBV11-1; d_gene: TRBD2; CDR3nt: TGTGCCAGCAGCTTTGGGACTAGCGGGAGTCCGGAGACCCAGTACTTC; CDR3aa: CASSFGTSGSPETQYF
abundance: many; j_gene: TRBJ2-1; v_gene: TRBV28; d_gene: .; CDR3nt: TGTGCCAGAGGCCGGAGCTCCTACAATGAGCAGTTCTTC; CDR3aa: CARGRSSYNEQFF
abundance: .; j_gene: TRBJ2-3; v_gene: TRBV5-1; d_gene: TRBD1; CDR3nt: TGCGCCAGCAGCTTTGTTACAGGGGGAGGTACGCAGTATTTT; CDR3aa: CASSFVTGGGTQYF
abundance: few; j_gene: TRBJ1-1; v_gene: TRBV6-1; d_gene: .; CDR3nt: TGTGCCATCCACCGAGCACTGAACACTGAAGCTTTCTTT; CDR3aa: CAIHRALNTEAFF
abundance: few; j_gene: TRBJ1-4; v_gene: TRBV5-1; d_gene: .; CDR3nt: TGCGCCAGCAACCGGACGGCCGGCGGGGGGCGGTTACAAGAAAAACTGTTTTTT; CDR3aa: CASNRTAGGGRLQEKLFF
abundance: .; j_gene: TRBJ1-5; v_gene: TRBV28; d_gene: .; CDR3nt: TGCGCCAGCAGCCAGGCTCCTGGGGGCACCACAGATACGCAGCATTTT; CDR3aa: CASSQAPGGTTDTQHF
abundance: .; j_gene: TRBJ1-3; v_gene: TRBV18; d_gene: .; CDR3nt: TGTGCCAGCTCACCGCCCGAGGTGTCAGGAAACACCATATATTTT; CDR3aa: CASSPPEVSGNTIYF
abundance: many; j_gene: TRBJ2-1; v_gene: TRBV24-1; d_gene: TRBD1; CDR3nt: TGTGCCACCAGTGATACAGGACAGGGGGGCAATGAGCAGTTCTTC; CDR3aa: CATSDTGQGGNEQFF
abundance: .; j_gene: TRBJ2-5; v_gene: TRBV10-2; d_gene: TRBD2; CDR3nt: TGCGCCAGCCGCCTAGCGGGAAATGTAGCGACCCAGTACTTC; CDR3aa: CASRLAGNVATQYF
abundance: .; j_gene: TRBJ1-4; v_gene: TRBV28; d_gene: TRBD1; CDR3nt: TGTGCCAGCAGTTTAAAGGGGGCTAGTGAAAAACTGTTTTTT; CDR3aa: CASSLKGASEKLFF
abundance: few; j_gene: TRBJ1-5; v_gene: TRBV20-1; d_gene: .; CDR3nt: TGCAGTGCCCCCAGGGAACGACACTTGCGACAGCCCCAGCATTTT; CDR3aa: CSAPRERHLRQPQHF
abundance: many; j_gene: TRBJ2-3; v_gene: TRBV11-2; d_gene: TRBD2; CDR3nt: TGTGCCAGCAGCGTTACTAGCGGGTTCACAGATACGCAGTATTTT; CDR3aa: CASSVTSGFTDTQYF
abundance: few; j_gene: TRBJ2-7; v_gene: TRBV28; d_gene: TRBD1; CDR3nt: TGTGCCAGCAGTTCGACCGGGACAGGGCAAGTCGAGCAGTACTTC; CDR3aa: CASSSTGTGQVEQYF
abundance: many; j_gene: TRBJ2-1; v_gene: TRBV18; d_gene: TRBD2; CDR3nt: TGTGCCAGCTCACCACAACTAGCGGGAGCCAATGAGCAGTTCTTC; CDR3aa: CASSPQLAGANEQFF
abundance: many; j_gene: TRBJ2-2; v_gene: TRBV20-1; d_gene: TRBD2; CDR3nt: TGCAGTGCTAGGTCGGCTAGCGGGATGAACACCGGGGAGCTGTTTTTT; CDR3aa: CSARSASGMNTGELFF
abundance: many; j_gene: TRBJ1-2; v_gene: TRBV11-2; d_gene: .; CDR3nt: TGTGCCAGCAGCTTAGTTCAGGTTATCGGGAACTATGGCTACACCTTC; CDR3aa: CASSLVQVIGNYGYTF
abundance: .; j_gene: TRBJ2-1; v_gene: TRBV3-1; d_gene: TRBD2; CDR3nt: TGTGCCAGCAGCCAAGGATCAGGACTAGCGGGAATTGATGAGCAGTTCTTC; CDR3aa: CASSQGSGLAGIDEQFF
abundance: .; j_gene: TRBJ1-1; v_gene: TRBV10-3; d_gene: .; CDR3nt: TGTGCCATCGGGGGGGGGTTGAACACTGAAGCTTTCTTT; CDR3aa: CAIGGGLNTEAFF
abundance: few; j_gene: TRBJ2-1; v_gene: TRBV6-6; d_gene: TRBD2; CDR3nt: TGTGCCAGCAGTTACTGGGAGGGAACCTACAATGAGCAGTTCTTC; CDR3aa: CASSYWEGTYNEQFF
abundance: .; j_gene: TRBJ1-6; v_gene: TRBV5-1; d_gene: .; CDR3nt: TGCGCCAGCAGCTTGGAGGAGGGCTCACCCCTCCACTTT; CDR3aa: CASSLEEGSPLHF
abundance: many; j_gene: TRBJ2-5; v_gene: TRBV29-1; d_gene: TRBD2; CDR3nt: TGCAGCGTTGTGATCTTGGGGGGGTCGACCCAGTACTTC; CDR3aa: CSVVILGGSTQYF
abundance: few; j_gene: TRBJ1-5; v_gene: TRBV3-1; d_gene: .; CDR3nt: TGTGCCAGCAGCCAAGTTAGTAGCAATCAGCCCCAGCATTTT; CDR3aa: CASSQVSSNQPQHF
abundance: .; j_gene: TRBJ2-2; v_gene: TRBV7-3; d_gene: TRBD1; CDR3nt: TGTGCCAGCAGCTCGAGACAGGGTGCGAACACCGGGGAGCTGTTTTTT; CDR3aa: CASSSRQGANTGELFF
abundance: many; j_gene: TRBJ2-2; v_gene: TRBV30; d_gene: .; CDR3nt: TGTGCCTGGAGTGGTAACACCGGGGAGCTGTTTTTT; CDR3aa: CAWSGNTGELFF
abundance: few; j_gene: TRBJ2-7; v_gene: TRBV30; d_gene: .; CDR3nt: TGTGCCTGGGGGACTCGAGGCGGTTCCTACGAGCAGTACTTC; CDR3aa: CAWGTRGGSYEQYF
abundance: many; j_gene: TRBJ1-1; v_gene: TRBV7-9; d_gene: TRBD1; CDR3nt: TGTGCCAGCAGCCTACTGGGACAGGGGAACACTGAAGCTTTCTTT; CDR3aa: CASSLLGQGNTEAFF
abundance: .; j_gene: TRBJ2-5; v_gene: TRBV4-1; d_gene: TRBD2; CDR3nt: TGCGCCAGCAGCCAAGTAAGAGCGGGAGTAGAGACCCAGTACTTC; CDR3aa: CASSQVRAGVETQYF
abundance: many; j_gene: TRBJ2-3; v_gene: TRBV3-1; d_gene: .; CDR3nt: TGTGCCAGCAGCCAAGATATCACAGTCACAGATACGCAGTATTTT; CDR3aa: CASSQDITVTDTQYF
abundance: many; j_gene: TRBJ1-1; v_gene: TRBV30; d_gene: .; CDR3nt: TGTGCCTGGAGCGGGGGGATTGAAGCTTTCTTT; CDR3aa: CAWSGGIEAFF